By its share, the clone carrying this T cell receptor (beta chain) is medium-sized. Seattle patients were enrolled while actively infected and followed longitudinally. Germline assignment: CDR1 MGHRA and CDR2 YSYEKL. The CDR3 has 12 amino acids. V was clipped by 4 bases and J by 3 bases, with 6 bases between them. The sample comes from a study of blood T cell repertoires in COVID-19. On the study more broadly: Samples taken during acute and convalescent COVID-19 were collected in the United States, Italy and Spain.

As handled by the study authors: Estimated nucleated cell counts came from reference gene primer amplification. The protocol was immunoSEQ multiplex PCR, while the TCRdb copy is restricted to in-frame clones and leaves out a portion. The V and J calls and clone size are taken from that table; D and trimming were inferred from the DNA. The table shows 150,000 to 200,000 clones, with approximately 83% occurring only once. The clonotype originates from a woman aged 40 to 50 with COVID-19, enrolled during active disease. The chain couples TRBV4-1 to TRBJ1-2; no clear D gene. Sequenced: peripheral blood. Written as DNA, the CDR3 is TGCGCCAGCAGCCCCCCCTACTATGGCTACACCTTC. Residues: CASSPPYYGYTF.